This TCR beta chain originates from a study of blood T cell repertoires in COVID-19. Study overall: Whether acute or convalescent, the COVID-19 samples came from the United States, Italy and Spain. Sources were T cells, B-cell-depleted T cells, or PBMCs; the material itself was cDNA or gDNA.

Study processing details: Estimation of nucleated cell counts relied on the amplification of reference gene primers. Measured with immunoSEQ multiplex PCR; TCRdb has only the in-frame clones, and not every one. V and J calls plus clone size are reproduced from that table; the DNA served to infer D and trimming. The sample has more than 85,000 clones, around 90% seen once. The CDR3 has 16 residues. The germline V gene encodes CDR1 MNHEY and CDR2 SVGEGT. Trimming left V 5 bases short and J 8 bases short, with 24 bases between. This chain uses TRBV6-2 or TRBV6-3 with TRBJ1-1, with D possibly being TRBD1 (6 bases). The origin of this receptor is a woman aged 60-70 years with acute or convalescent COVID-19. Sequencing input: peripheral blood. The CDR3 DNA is TGTGCCAGCAGTGGCTACGGGGACATGGGCTCGCGCGAAGCTTTCTTT. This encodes CASSGYGDMGSREAFF.